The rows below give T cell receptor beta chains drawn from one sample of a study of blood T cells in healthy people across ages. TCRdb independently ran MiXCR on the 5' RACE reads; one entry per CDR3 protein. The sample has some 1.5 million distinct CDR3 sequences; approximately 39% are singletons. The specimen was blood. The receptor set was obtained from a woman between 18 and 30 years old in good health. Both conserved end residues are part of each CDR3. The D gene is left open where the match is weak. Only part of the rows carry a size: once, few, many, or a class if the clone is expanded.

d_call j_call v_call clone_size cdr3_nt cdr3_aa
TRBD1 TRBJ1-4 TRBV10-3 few TGTGCCATCAGTGCAACCGGGACAGGGATTGAGAAACTGTTTTTT CAISATGTGIEKLFF
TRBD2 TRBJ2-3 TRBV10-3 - TGTGCCATCAGCTTGGGACTAGCGCCCACAGATACGCAGTATTTT CAISLGLAPTDTQYF
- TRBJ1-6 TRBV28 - TGTGCCAGCAGTTCGCCGGGGACCTTATATTCACCCCTCCACTTT CASSSPGTLYSPLHF
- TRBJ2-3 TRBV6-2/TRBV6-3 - TGTGCCAGCAGTGACGGTTTGGACTATGGTACGCAGTATTTT CASSDGLDYGTQYF
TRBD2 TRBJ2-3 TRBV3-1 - TGTGCCAGCAGCCGCCACGGACTAGCCGACACGCAGTATTTT CASSRHGLADTQYF
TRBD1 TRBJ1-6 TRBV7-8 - TGCGCCAGCAGCGGGACAGGGGTCAATTCACCCCTCCACTTT CASSGTGVNSPLHF
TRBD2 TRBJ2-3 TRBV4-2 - TGTGCCAGCAGCCAAGACTGGAGCGGGAGCAGGGCAGATACGCAGTATTTT CASSQDWSGSRADTQYF
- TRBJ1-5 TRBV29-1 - TGCAGCGTTGGGGCCAGTCTAAATCAGCCCCAGCATTTT CSVGASLNQPQHF
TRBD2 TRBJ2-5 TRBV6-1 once TGTGCCAGCAGTGGAGCGGGGATCCTACAAGAGACCCAGTACTTC CASSGAGILQETQYF
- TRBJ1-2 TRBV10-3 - TGTGCCATCAGTGAGACAGAAGACTATGGCTACACCTTC CAISETEDYGYTF
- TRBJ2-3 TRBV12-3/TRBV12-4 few TGTGCCAGCAGGACAGTCGGGGGAGATACGCAGTATTTT CASRTVGGDTQYF
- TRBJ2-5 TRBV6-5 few TGTGCCAGCAGTCCTTGGCGGTACCAAGAGACCCAGTACTTC CASSPWRYQETQYF
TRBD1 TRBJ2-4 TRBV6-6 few TGTGCCAGCAGCCAAGACAGGGCAAACATTCAGTACTTC CASSQDRANIQYF
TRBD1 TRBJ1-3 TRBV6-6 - TGTGCCGCGACAGGGTCCGGAAACACCATATATTTT CAATGSGNTIYF
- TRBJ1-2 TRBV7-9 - TGTGCCAGCAGCTCCATATCAAGAAGCTCTGATGCTGGCTACACCTTC CASSSISRSSDAGYTF
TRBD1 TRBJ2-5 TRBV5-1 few TGCGCCAGCAGCTTACTCGGGACAGGGGGCTGGGAGACCCAGTACTTC CASSLLGTGGWETQYF
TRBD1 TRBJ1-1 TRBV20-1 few TGCAGTGCTAGAGATTGGGTACAGGGGGGGATGAACACTGAAGCTTTCTTT CSARDWVQGGMNTEAFF
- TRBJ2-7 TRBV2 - TGTGCCAGCAGAGCGCGGCCGTCCTACGAGCAGTACTTC CASRARPSYEQYF
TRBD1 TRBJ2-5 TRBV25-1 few TGTGCCAGCAGTGTTCGAGACAGGGTTGAGACCCAGTACTTC CASSVRDRVETQYF
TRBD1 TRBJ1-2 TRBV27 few TGTGCCAGCAGTACAGACAGGGGGATTGGTGGCTACACCTTC CASSTDRGIGGYTF
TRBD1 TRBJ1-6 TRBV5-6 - TGTGCCAGCAGCTTGCGAGGACAGGGGGTAAGATCACCCCTCCACTTT CASSLRGQGVRSPLHF
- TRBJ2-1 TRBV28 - TGTGCCAGCAGTACAGGGACCCTGGGCGGGAATGAGCAGTTCTTC CASSTGTLGGNEQFF
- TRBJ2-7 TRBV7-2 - TGTGCCAGCAGCCCCACCCGCGGGACCTACGAGCAGTACTTC CASSPTRGTYEQYF
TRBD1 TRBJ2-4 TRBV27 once TGTGCCAGCAGAAGGACAGGGGGTGAGCAGTACTTC CASRRTGGEQYF
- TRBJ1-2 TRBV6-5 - TGTGCCAGCAGAAAGGGAGGACAAACTAACTATGGCTACACCTTC CASRKGGQTNYGYTF
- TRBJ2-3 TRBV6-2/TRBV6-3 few TGTGCCAGCAGTTACGTGCACGGGAGCCCAGATACGCAGTATTTT CASSYVHGSPDTQYF
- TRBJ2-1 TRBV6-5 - TGTGCCAGCAGCGCTCGGTACGGTGAGCAGTTCTTC CASSARYGEQFF
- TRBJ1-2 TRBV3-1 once TGTGCCAGCAGCCCTTCTGAAGTCAGATACTATGGCTACACCTTC CASSPSEVRYYGYTF